The rows below give T cell receptor beta chains drawn from one sample of a study of T-cell reconstitution after alpha-beta-depleted transplantation in children. One entry per CDR3 protein results from TCRdb running MiXCR on the PCR reads. The sample holds about 600,000 distinct CDR3 sequences; 10% to 15% are singletons and the top ten take about 2.2%. Sequences were derived from PBMCs, mostly from graft donor cells, sampled 360 days after TCRalphabeta/CD19-depleted stem cell transplant. These receptor sequences come from a male patient under 18 who had a stem cell transplant for acute myeloid leukemia, so the T cells may come from the graft donor. Each CDR3 is given with its conserved first and last residue. Fields, in order: D gene, clone size, J gene, V gene, CDR3 protein, CDR3 DNA. The D gene is left open where the match is weak. The size of a clone is reported for some rows only, either as once, few or many, or as a class for expanded clones.

>-|-|TRBJ2-1|TRBV20-1
CSATTSYEQFF
TGCAGTGCCACTACTAGCTATGAGCAGTTCTTC
>TRBD2|many|TRBJ2-2|TRBV6-2/TRBV6-3
CASRTGTSGTGELFF
TGTGCCAGCAGAACCGGGACTAGCGGCACCGGGGAGCTGTTTTTT
>-|many|TRBJ1-1|TRBV29-1
CSVGGSEGAFF
TGCAGCGTTGGAGGGTCCGAAGGAGCTTTCTTT
>-|many|TRBJ2-4|TRBV13
CASSLRDGIAKNIQYF
TGTGCCAGCAGCCTAAGGGACGGCATAGCCAAAAACATTCAGTACTTC
>-|-|TRBJ2-7|TRBV20-1
CSAHTGQPEIYEQYF
TGCAGTGCCCACACTGGACAGCCTGAGATCTACGAGCAGTACTTC
>-|few|TRBJ1-5|TRBV28
CASGIPGTLEKPQHF
TGTGCCAGCGGAATCCCCGGGACCCTGGAGAAGCCCCAGCATTTT
>TRBD2|few|TRBJ2-1|TRBV4-3
CASSPVLREYQQVEQFF
TGCGCCAGCAGCCCAGTGTTGCGGGAGTACCAACAGGTTGAGCAGTTCTTC
>-|-|TRBJ1-1|TRBV11-2
CASSLVVWGTEAFF
TGTGCCAGCAGCTTAGTTGTCTGGGGAACAGAAGCTTTCTTT
>-|many|TRBJ2-5|TRBV29-1
CSVGSLQETQYF
TGCAGCGTTGGGTCTTTACAAGAGACCCAGTACTTC
>TRBD1|-|TRBJ2-1|TRBV7-8
CASSLYRGNEQFF
TGTGCCAGCAGCCTCTACAGGGGCAATGAGCAGTTCTTC
>-|-|TRBJ2-5|TRBV6-2/TRBV6-3
CASSTARTQYF
TGTGCCAGCAGCACTGCAAGGACCCAGTACTTC
>-|-|TRBJ1-5|TRBV12-3/TRBV12-4
CASSSQGRGNQPQHF
TGTGCCAGCAGTTCCCAAGGGAGGGGCAATCAGCCCCAGCATTTT
>-|-|TRBJ2-3|TRBV7-2
CASSLRGSPSTDTQYF
TGTGCCAGCAGCTTACGCGGGTCTCCTAGCACAGATACGCAGTATTTT
>-|-|TRBJ1-1|TRBV20-1
CSVRVPFEAFF
TGCAGTGTTAGAGTTCCTTTTGAAGCTTTCTTT
>-|many|TRBJ2-7|TRBV5-4
CASSDTYEQYF
TGTGCCAGCAGCGACACCTACGAGCAGTACTTC
>-|few|TRBJ2-5|TRBV18
CASSPLIGAETQYF
TGTGCCAGCTCACCATTGATAGGAGCGGAGACCCAGTACTTC
>TRBD2|-|TRBJ2-1|TRBV20-1
CSARSLGLAGGESYNEQFF
TGCAGTGCTAGATCATTGGGACTAGCGGGAGGGGAGTCCTACAATGAGCAGTTCTTC
>-|-|TRBJ1-2|TRBV6-6
CASTVQAGGYTF
TGTGCCAGCACCGTGCAGGCGGGCGGCTACACCTTC
>-|-|TRBJ1-5|TRBV20-1
CSARDARGGNQPQHF
TGCAGTGCTAGAGATGCAAGGGGAGGGAATCAGCCCCAGCATTTT
>TRBD2|-|TRBJ2-1|TRBV29-1
CSVEVREGSTPPNEQFF
TGCAGCGTTGAAGTAAGGGAGGGGTCCACTCCCCCCAATGAGCAGTTCTTC